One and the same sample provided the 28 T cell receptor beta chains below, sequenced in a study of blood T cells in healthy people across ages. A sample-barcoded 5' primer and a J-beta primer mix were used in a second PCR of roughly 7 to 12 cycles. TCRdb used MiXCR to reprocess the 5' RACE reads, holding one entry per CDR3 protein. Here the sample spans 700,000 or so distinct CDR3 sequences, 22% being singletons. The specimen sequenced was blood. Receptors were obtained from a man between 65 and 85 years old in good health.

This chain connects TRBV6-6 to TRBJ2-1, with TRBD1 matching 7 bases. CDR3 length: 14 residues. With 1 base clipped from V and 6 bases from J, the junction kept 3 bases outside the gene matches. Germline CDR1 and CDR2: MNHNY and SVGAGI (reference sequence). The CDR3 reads CASSYLGQPNEQFF. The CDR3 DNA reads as TGTGCCAGCAGTTACTTGGGACAGCCCAATGAGCAGTTCTTC.

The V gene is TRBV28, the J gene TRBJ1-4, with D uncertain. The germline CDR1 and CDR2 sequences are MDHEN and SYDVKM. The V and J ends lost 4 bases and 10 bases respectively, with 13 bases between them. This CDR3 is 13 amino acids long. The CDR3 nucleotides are TGTGCCAGCAGTTCGGGTGACCTAGGAAAACTGTTTTTT. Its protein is CASSSGDLGKLFF.

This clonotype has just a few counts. The CDR3 protein is CSARGVRRERGDEKLFF. The CDR3 DNA follows: TGCAGTGCTAGAGGGGTGCGCAGGGAGCGGGGGGATGAAAAACTGTTTTTT. The chain couples TRBV20-1 to TRBJ1-4, with TRBD1 as a possible D gene (5 bases). Between the trimmed V and J ends, which lost 1 base and 6 bases, there was a span of 21 bases. The V gene's germline CDR1 is DFQATT and CDR2 SNEGSKA (reference sequence). The CDR3 is 17 amino acids.

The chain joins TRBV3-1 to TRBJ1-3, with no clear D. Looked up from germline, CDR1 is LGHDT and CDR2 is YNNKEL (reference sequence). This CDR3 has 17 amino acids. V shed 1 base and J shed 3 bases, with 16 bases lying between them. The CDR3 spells CASSQVPVMSFGNTIYF. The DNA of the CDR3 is TGTGCCAGCAGCCAAGTCCCAGTGATGAGTTTTGGAAACACCATATATTTT.

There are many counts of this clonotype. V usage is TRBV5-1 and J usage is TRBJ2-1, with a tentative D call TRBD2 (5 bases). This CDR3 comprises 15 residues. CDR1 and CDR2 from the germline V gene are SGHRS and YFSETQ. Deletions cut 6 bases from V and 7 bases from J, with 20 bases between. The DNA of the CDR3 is TGCGCCAGCATGGTATTTCGTAGAGGCGGGAATGAGCAGTTCTTC. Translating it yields CASMVFRRGGNEQFF.

The CDR3 DNA follows: TGCAGTGCAAGACAGGTCGGTGAGCAGTTCTTC. Amino acid sequence: CSARQVGEQFF. The V and J genes are TRBV20-1 and TRBJ2-1; the D gene is possibly TRBD1 (6 bases). The V gene lost 6 bases and the J gene lost 9 bases, with 12 bases spanning the gap. CDR3 length: 11 amino acids. The germline V gene has CDR1 DFQATT and CDR2 SNEGSKA (reference sequence).

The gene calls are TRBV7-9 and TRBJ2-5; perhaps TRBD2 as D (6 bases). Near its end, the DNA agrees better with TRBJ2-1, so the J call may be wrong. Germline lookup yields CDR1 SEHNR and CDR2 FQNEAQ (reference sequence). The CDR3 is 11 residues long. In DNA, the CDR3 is TGTGCCGCGAGGAGGGAGAATGAGCAGTTCTTC. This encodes CAARRENEQFF.

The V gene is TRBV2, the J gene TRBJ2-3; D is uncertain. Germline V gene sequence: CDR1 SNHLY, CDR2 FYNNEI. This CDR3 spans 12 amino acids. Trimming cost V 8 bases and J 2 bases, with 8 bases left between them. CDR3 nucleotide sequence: TGTGCCAGCGACGCTTACACAGATACGCAGTATTTT. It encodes CASDAYTDTQYF.

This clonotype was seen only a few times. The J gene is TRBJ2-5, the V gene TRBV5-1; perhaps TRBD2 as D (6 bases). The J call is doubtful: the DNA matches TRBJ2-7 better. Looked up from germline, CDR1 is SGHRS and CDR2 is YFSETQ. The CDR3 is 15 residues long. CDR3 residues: CASSLDGGSSYEQYV. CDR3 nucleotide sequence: TGCGCCAGCAGCTTGGACGGAGGGAGCTCCTACGAGCAGTACGTC.

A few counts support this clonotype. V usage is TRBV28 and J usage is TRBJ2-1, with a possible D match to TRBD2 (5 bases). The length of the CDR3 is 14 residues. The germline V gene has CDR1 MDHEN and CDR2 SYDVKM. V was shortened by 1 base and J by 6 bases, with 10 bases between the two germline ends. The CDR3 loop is CASSLSGVGNEQFF. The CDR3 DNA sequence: TGTGCCAGCAGTTTATCCGGGGTGGGCAATGAGCAGTTCTTC. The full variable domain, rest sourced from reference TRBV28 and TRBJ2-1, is DVKVTQSSRYLVKRTGEKVFLECVQDMDHENMFWYRQDPGLGLRLIYFSYDVKMKEKGDIPEGYSVSREKKERFSLILESASTNQTSMYLCASSLSGVGNEQFFGPGTRLTVL.

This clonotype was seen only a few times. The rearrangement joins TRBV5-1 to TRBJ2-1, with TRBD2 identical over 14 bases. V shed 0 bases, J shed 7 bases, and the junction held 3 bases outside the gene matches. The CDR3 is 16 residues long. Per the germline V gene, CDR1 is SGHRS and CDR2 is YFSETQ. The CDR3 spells CASSLARTSGGNEQFF. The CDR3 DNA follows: TGCGCCAGCAGCTTGGCAAGGACTAGCGGGGGGAATGAGCAGTTCTTC.

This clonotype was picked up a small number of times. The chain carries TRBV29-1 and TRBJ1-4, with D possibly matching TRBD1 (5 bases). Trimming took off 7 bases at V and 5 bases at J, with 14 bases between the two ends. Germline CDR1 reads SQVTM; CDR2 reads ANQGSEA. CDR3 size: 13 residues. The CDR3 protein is CSARTRPNEKLFF. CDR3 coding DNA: TGCAGCGCTAGGACACGACCGAATGAAAAACTGTTTTTT.

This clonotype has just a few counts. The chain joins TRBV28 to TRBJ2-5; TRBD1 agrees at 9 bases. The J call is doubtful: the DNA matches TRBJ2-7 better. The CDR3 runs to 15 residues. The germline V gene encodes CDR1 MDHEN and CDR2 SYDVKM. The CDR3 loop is CASSAVDRGRYEQYF. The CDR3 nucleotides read TGTGCCAGCAGTGCTGTGGACAGGGGTAGATACGAGCAGTACTTC.

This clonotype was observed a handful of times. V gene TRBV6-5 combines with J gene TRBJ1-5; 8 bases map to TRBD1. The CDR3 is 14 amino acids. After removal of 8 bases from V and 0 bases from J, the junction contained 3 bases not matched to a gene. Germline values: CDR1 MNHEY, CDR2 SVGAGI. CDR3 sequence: CASRTGNSNQPQHF. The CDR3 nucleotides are TGTGCCAGCCGGACAGGGAATAGCAATCAGCCCCAGCATTTT.

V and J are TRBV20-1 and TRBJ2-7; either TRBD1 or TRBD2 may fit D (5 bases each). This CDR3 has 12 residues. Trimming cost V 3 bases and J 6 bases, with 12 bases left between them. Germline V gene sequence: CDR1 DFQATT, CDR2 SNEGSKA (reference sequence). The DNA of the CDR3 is TGCAGTGCTAGGGGGACCGAAGGCGAGCAGTACTTC. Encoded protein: CSARGTEGEQYF.

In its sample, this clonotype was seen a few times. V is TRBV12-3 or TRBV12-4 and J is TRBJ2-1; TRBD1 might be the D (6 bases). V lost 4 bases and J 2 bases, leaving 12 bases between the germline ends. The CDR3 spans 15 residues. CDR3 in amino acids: CASSSAGTPYNEQFF. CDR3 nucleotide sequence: TGTGCCAGCAGTTCGGCCGGGACACCCTACAATGAGCAGTTCTTC.

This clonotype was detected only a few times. CDR3 coding DNA: TGTGCCAGCAGTTTTTATCTGGGTGTGACCAAAAACATTCAGTACTTC. This translates into CASSFYLGVTKNIQYF. The rearrangement links TRBV12-3 or TRBV12-4 to TRBJ2-4; D is unresolved. V lost 3 bases, J lost 2 bases, and 14 bases lay in between. The CDR3 has 16 residues.

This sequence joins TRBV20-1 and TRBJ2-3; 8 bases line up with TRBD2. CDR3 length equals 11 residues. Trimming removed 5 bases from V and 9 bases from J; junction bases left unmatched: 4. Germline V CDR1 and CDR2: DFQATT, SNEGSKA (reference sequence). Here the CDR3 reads CSAVAGSTQYF. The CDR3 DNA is TGCAGTGCTGTAGCGGGATCGACGCAGTATTTT.

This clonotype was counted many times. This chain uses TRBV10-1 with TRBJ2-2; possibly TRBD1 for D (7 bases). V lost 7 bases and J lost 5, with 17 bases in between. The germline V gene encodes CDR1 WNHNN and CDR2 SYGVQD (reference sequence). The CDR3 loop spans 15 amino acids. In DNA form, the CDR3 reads TGCGCCAGCAAGGCAGGGGGGCTTGGAACCGGGGAGCTGTTTTTT. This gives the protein CASKAGGLGTGELFF.

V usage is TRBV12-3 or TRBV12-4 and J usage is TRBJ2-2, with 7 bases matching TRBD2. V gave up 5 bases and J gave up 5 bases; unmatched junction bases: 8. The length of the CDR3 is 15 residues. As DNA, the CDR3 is TGTGCCAGCAGTCCCACGCAGCGGGGTACCGGGGAGCTGTTTTTT. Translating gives CASSPTQRGTGELFF.

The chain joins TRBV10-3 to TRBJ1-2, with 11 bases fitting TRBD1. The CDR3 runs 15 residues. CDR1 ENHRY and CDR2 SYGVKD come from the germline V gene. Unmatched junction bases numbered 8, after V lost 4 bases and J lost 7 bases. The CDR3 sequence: CAISGSGQGVSGYTF. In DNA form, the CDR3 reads TGTGCCATCAGTGGGTCGGGACAGGGGGTGAGTGGCTACACCTTC.

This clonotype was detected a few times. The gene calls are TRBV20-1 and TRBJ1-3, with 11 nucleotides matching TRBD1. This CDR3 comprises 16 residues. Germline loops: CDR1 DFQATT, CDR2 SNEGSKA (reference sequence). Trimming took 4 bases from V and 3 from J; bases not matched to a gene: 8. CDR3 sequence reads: CSAIGQGAGFGNTIYF. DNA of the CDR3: TGCAGTGCTATTGGACAGGGGGCAGGTTTTGGAAACACCATATATTTT.

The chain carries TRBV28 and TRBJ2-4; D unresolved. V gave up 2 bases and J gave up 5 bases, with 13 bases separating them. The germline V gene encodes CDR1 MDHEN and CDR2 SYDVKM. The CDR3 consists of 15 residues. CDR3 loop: CASSLTLGIQNIQYF. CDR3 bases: TGTGCCAGCAGTTTAACCCTCGGCATCCAAAACATTCAGTACTTC.

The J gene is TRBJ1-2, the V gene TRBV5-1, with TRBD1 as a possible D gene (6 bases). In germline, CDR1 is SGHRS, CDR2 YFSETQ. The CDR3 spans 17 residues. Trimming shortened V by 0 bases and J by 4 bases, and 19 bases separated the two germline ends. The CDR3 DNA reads TGCGCCAGCAGCTTGGGTCCGCCGGGGGGCCTGATCTATGGCTACACCTTC. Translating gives CASSLGPPGGLIYGYTF.

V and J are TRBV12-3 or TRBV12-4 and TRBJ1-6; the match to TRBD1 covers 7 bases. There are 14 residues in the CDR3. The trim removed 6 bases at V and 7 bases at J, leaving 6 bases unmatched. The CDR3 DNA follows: TGTGCCAGCAGCGCCGGGACAGTAAATTCACCCCTCCACTTT. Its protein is CASSAGTVNSPLHF.

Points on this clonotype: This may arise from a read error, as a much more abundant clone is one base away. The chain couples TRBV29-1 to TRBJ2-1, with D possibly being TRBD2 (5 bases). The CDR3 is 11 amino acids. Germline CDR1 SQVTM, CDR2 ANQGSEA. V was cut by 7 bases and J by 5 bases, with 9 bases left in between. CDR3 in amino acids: CSAQRDNEQFF. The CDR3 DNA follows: TGCAGCGCTCAGAGGGACAATGAGCAGTTCTTC.

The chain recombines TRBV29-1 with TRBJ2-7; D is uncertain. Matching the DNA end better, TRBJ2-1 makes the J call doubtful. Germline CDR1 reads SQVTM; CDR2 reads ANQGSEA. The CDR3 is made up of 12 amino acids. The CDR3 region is CSVVRTGDEQFF. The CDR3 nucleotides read TGCAGCGTTGTTAGGACGGGCGATGAGCAGTTCTTC.

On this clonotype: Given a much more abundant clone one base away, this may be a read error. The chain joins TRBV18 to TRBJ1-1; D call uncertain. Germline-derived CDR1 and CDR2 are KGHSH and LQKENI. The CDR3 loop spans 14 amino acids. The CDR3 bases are TGTGCCAACTCACTAACGACCCGGAACACTGAAGCTTTCTTT. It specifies CANSLTTRNTEAFF.